Sequencing of this T cell receptor (beta chain) was carried out in a study of T cell responses to AZD1222 COVID-19 vaccine. V lost 1 base and J 5 bases, leaving 5 bases between the germline ends. Germline CDR1 reads SEHNR; CDR2 reads FQNEAQ (reference sequence). The CDR3 has 12 residues. About this clone itself: Its antigen is unidentified.

Sequencing was performed with immunoSEQ multiplex PCR; in TCRdb, only in-frame clones are kept and a portion is missing. The table has 130,000 to 150,000 clones, roughly 92% seen once. General study findings and limits: Within unmutated variant regions lay the reported targets of nearly half of spike-specific TCRs.

The TCR originated in an adult in good health. The rearrangement uses TRBV7-9 and TRBJ1-1; D not resolved. The starting material was peripheral blood, obtained on day 0 of AZD1222 vaccination. The CDR3 region is CASSLDRTEAFF. The CDR3 DNA is TGTGCCAGCAGCTTAGATAGGACTGAAGCTTTCTTT.